This T cell receptor (beta chain) is drawn from a study of graft-versus-host responses after intestinal transplantation. Background on the study: Transplant types were multivisceral, liver-intestinal, or isolated intestinal. All of the recipients had induction that used anti-thymocyte globulin, then tacrolimus and steroids for two to three years. Study findings and constraints: Allografts from individuals with graft-donor T cell macrochimerism displayed high graft-versus-host to host-versus-graft clonal ratios. Marrow from the recipient contained GvH clones, some of which had appeared first in ileum or blood.

With regard to this clone: Its antigen is not identified.

Data came from immunoSEQ multiplex PCR; TCRdb stores just in-frame clones and leaves some out. The table has 35,000 to 45,000 clones, roughly 95% seen once. CDR3 length: 12 amino acids. Trimming pared 6 bases from V and 11 bases from J, leaving 16 bases between. The V gene's germline CDR1 is SNHLY and CDR2 FYNNEI. The source is a human donor who was the organ donor for an intestinal transplant. The sample here was unstimulated CD4+ T cells sorted from spleen or lymph node cells, taken before transplant. The chain links TRBV2 to TRBJ1-1; D is unresolved. The CDR3 reads CASSPLISGAFF. The CDR3 coding sequence is TGTGCCAGCAGCCCACTGATTAGCGGGGCTTTCTTT.